Below, 29 T cell receptor beta chains from the same sample are listed, as sequenced in a study of post-analysis software for immune sequencing data. Notes on the study in general: In patients, five or six TRBV segments were more frequent than in controls, with TRBV5-6, TRBV5-1 and TRBV20-1 among them.

Prepared libraries of TCR beta cDNA carried unique molecular identifiers. TCRdb reanalysed the PCR reads using MiXCR and keeps one entry per CDR3 protein. In the table there are 350,000 to 450,000 distinct CDR3 sequences, less than 40% of which are singletons. Their target antigens are unknown. The sequenced sample consisted of blood. The receptors originated from a girl between 10 and 17 years old with multiple sclerosis.

The chain has TRBV20-1 and TRBJ2-5; TRBD2 matches at 8 bases. With V trimmed by 5 bases and J by 5 bases, 7 bases remained unmatched. This CDR3 spans 13 amino acids. From germline, CDR1 is DFQATT and CDR2 SNEGSKA (reference sequence). The chain's CDR3 is CSAYRGGPETQYF. CDR3 nucleotides: TGCAGTGCTTATCGGGGGGGCCCCGAGACCCAGTACTTC.

The chain is built from TRBV10-3 and TRBJ2-5; 7 bases line up with TRBD2. The germline V gene has CDR1 ENHRY and CDR2 SYGVKD. V was clipped by 1 base and J by 11 bases; unmatched bases: 7. There are 13 residues in the CDR3. The CDR3 DNA sequence: TGTGCCATCAGTGAGTTATTGGGGGGGGAGCAGTACTTC. Its protein is CAISELLGGEQYF.

The chain carries TRBV5-1 and TRBJ2-5, with D possibly matching TRBD2 (7 bases). V was pared by 0 bases and J by 4 bases, with 13 bases between. From germline, CDR1 is SGHRS and CDR2 YFSETQ. This CDR3 has 15 residues. The CDR3 region has the DNA TGCGCCAGCAGCTTGGAGGGCGGGGGCGTAGAGACCCAGTACTTC. It codes for CASSLEGGGVETQYF.

The chain couples TRBV7-2 to TRBJ1-5, with D perhaps TRBD1 (5 bases). Germline-derived CDR1 and CDR2 are SGHTA and FQGNSA. The CDR3 is 15 amino acids. V shed 5 bases and J shed 6 bases, with 17 bases lying between them. The CDR3 reads CASSRTPGRSQPQHF. Here the CDR3 DNA reads TGTGCCAGCAGCCGGACACCTGGACGTAGTCAGCCCCAGCATTTT.

This sequence joins TRBV5-1 and TRBJ1-6; tentatively, D is TRBD1 (5 bases). This CDR3 is built from 14 residues. V lost 1 base to trimming and J lost 7 bases, with 9 bases between them. Per germline, CDR1 SGHRS and CDR2 YFSETQ. This chain's CDR3 is CASSLSGRNSPLHF. CDR3 coding DNA: TGCGCCAGCAGCTTGTCAGGGAGGAATTCACCCCTCCACTTT.

The V call is TRBV6-5, the J call TRBJ2-3, with unresolved D. Per germline, CDR1 MNHEY and CDR2 SVGAGI. V lost 4 bases to trimming and J lost 0 bases, with 5 bases between them. This CDR3 comprises 13 residues. CDR3 sequence reads: CASSSASTDTQYF. As DNA, the CDR3 is TGTGCCAGCAGTTCCGCCAGCACAGATACGCAGTATTTT.

The chain is built from TRBV4-2 and TRBJ2-1, with 8 bases aligning to TRBD2. Germline-derived CDR1 and CDR2 are LGHNA and YNFKEQ. The CDR3 loop spans 16 amino acids. Losses at the gene ends were 4 bases for V and 4 bases for J; bases not matched to a gene: 9. The CDR3 coding sequence is TGTGCCAGCAGCCGCTACGGGGGGGCGATTTACAATGAGCAGTTCTTC. Encoded protein: CASSRYGGAIYNEQFF.

This chain links TRBV4-1 with TRBJ1-2, with TRBD1 matching over 7 bases. Germline V gene data show CDR1 as MGHRA and CDR2 as YSYEKL. After removal of 0 bases from V and 8 bases from J, the junction contained 9 bases not matched to a gene. There are 15 residues in the CDR3. The CDR3 loop reads CASSQEWQGERGYTF. The CDR3, as DNA: TGCGCCAGCAGCCAAGAATGGCAGGGGGAGCGGGGCTACACCTTC.

This clonotype was observed a few times. This chain connects TRBV7-2 to TRBJ2-7; 8 bases fit TRBD1. CDR1 SGHTA and CDR2 FQGNSA come from the germline V gene. With V trimmed by 5 bases and J by 4 bases, 7 bases remained unmatched. The CDR3 has 14 amino acids. CDR3 coding DNA: TGTGCCAGCAGCACAGACAGGGGTTGGTACGAGCAGTACTTC. Residues: CASSTDRGWYEQYF.

This sequence joins TRBV9 and TRBJ2-7; D might be TRBD1 (6 bases). In germline, CDR1 is SGDLS, CDR2 YYNGEE. The V and J ends lost 0 bases and 2 bases respectively, with 9 bases between them. This CDR3 has 14 residues. Here the CDR3 DNA reads TGTGCCAGCAGCGTAGGGGGGCCTGCCTACGAGCAGTACTTC. Protein sequence: CASSVGGPAYEQYF.

There are a few counts of this clonotype. V usage is TRBV11-2 and J usage is TRBJ2-4; the D is unclear. The J call may be in error: the DNA end matches TRBJ2-7 better. Germline V gene lookup returns CDR1 SGHAT and CDR2 FQNNGV. This CDR3 is 12 amino acids long. The CDR3 spells CASSHITYEQYF. The DNA of the CDR3 is TGTGCCAGCAGTCATATAACCTACGAGCAGTACTTC.

This clonotype showed up just once. CDR3 region: CASSLRTHYSNQPQHF. CDR3 coding DNA: TGTGCCAGTAGTCTCCGGACCCATTATAGCAATCAGCCCCAGCATTTT. The chain has TRBV19 and TRBJ1-5; the D is unclear. The CDR3 runs to 16 residues. V was pared by 5 bases and J by 0 bases, with 14 bases between. Looked up from germline, CDR1 is LNHDA and CDR2 is SQIVND (reference sequence).

This CDR3 is CASSQASSAAGGYYGYTF. CDR3 DNA sequence: TGTGCCAGCAGCCAAGCAAGCAGTGCGGCAGGGGGGTACTATGGCTACACCTTC. V gene TRBV3-1 combines with J gene TRBJ1-2; TRBD1 matches 7 bases. Germline values: CDR1 LGHDT, CDR2 YNNKEL (reference sequence). Trimming at V came to 1 base and at J to 3 bases, leaving 14 bases not matched to a gene. The CDR3 runs to 18 residues.

The rearrangement joins TRBV12-3 or TRBV12-4 to TRBJ2-2, with 12 nucleotides matching TRBD2. The CDR3 spans 15 residues. Trimming cost V 7 bases and J 4 bases; bases outside gene matches: 4. CDR3 residues: CASTPSGGATGELFF. CDR3 bases: TGTGCCAGCACCCCTAGCGGGGGGGCCACCGGGGAGCTGTTTTTT.

The sample holds many counts of this clonotype. The chain employs TRBV29-1 and TRBJ2-6; D gene uncertain. This CDR3 region has 16 residues. V was clipped by 4 bases and J by 0 bases, with 13 bases between them. In germline, CDR1 is SQVTM, CDR2 ANQGSEA. CDR3 nucleotides: TGCAGCGTTGGAAACACGGCTAGCTCTGGGGCCAACGTCCTGACTTTC. Encoded protein: CSVGNTASSGANVLTF.

The chain employs TRBV2 and TRBJ2-7, with 8 bases aligning to TRBD1. The CDR3 runs to 16 residues. Losses at the gene ends were 0 bases for V and 7 bases for J; bases not matched to a gene: 11. The germline gives CDR1 SNHLY, CDR2 FYNNEI. CDR3 loop: CASSEALGGTGEEQYF. The CDR3 DNA sequence: TGTGCCAGCAGTGAAGCGCTTGGGGGGACAGGTGAGGAGCAGTACTTC. The whole variable domain, filled in from reference TRBV2 and TRBJ2-7, reads EPEVTQTPSHQVTQMGQEVILRCVPISNHLYFYWYRQILGQKVEFLVSFYNNEISEKSEIFDDQFSVERPDGSNFTLKIRSTKLEDSAMYFCASSEALGGTGEEQYFGPGTRLTVT.

The chain uses TRBV29-1 and TRBJ2-1; D not resolved. The CDR3 contains 11 residues. Germline loops: CDR1 SQVTM, CDR2 ANQGSEA. V shed 1 base and J shed 6 bases, with 4 bases lying between them. DNA for the CDR3: TGCAGCGTTGAAGGGGCCAATGAGCAGTTCTTC. This sequence encodes CSVEGANEQFF.

The gene calls are TRBV19 and TRBJ1-1; unclear D gene. In germline, CDR1 is LNHDA, CDR2 SQIVND (reference sequence). The length of the CDR3 is 13 residues. V dropped 2 bases and J dropped 1 base, with 5 bases sitting between them. The CDR3 region has the DNA TGTGCCAGTAGTATATCGAGGAACACTGAAGCTTTCTTT. This codes for CASSISRNTEAFF. Together with reference TRBV19 and TRBJ1-1, the CDR3 gives the full variable domain: DGGITQSPKYLFRKEGQNVTLSCEQNLNHDAMYWYRQDPGQGLRLIYYSQIVNDFQKGDIAEGYSVSREKKESFPLTVTSAQKNPTAFYLCASSISRNTEAFFGQGTRLTVV.

This clonotype appeared once. The chain links TRBV20-1 to TRBJ1-1; 8 nucleotides match TRBD1. CDR3 length: 13 amino acids. From germline, CDR1 is DFQATT and CDR2 SNEGSKA (reference sequence). Losses at the gene ends were 1 base for V and 10 bases for J; bases not matched to a gene: 8. This CDR3 reads CSARVEQGVAAFF. CDR3 DNA sequence: TGCAGTGCTAGAGTAGAACAGGGGGTAGCAGCTTTCTTT.

The rearrangement uses TRBV12-3 or TRBV12-4 and TRBJ1-5; D unclear. Trimming took off 3 bases at V and 7 bases at J, with 7 bases between the two ends. The CDR3 consists of 12 residues. The CDR3 bases are TGTGCCAGCAGTTTCGGGGAACAGCCCCAGCATTTT. This gives the protein CASSFGEQPQHF.

This clonotype was observed a handful of times. The chain employs TRBV29-1 and TRBJ1-1, with D possibly TRBD1 on 6 matching bases. Trimming cost V 7 bases and J 3 bases, with 12 bases left between them. Per the germline V gene, CDR1 is SQVTM and CDR2 is ANQGSEA. The CDR3 contains 12 residues. The CDR3 loop is CSAMYRDTEAFF. In DNA form, the CDR3 reads TGCAGCGCTATGTACAGGGACACTGAAGCTTTCTTT. The full variable domain, with the rest looked up from reference TRBV29-1 and TRBJ1-1, is SAVISQKPSRDICQRGTSLTIQCQVDSQVTMMFWYRQQPGQSLTLIATANQGSEATYESGFVIDKFPISRPNLTFSTLTVSNMSPEDSSIYLCSAMYRDTEAFFGQGTRLTVV.

V and J are TRBV6-5 and TRBJ1-1; D is perhaps TRBD1 (5 bases). Germline V gene sequence: CDR1 MNHEY, CDR2 SVGAGI. Trimming took 5 bases from V and 5 from J, leaving 12 bases between them. The CDR3 is 13 residues long. CDR3 in amino acids: CASSAGGRTEAFF. CDR3 nucleotides: TGTGCCAGCAGTGCCGGGGGGAGGACTGAAGCTTTCTTT.

The sample holds a few counts of this clonotype. The CDR3 DNA reads TGTGCCAGCAGCCTCAATGGGGTAATGAACACTGAAGCTTTCTTT. It yields the protein CASSLNGVMNTEAFF. V usage is TRBV7-8 and J usage is TRBJ1-1; D is undetermined. This CDR3 is 15 amino acids long. Germline CDR1 reads SGHVS; CDR2 reads FQNEAQ. Trimming shortened V by 5 bases and J by 0 bases, and 13 bases separated the two germline ends.

This clonotype turned up a few times. The V and J genes are TRBV7-2 and TRBJ2-5; D is possibly TRBD2 (6 bases). CDR3 length: 14 residues. From germline, CDR1 is SGHTA and CDR2 FQGNSA. V was shortened by 5 bases and J by 1 base, with 11 bases between the two germline ends. The CDR3 sequence: CASSPRGFQETQYF. As DNA, the CDR3 is TGTGCCAGCAGCCCCCGGGGGTTCCAAGAGACCCAGTACTTC.

A few counts support this clonotype. The V call is TRBV6-2 or TRBV6-3, the J call TRBJ2-7, with D hard to call. The germline V gene has CDR1 MNHEY and CDR2 SVGEGT. Deletions cut 6 bases from V and 7 bases from J, with 13 bases between. This CDR3 has 12 amino acids. The chain's CDR3 is CASSRVSEEQYF. CDR3 DNA sequence: TGTGCCAGCAGCCGGGTGTCAGAGGAGCAGTACTTC.

This clonotype was seen just once. The chain joins TRBV7-9 to TRBJ2-1; no clear D gene. CDR3 length equals 14 residues. CDR1 and CDR2 (germline): SEHNR, FQNEAQ (reference sequence). Trimming took off 5 bases at V and 7 bases at J, with 15 bases between the two ends. CDR3 in amino acids: CASSLLLSGNEQFF. The CDR3 nucleotides are TGTGCCAGCAGCCTACTGCTCTCCGGGAATGAGCAGTTCTTC.

This clonotype was detected only a few times. The chain carries TRBV3-1 and TRBJ2-7; D is unclear. The CDR3 covers 14 residues. The germline V and J ends were trimmed by 0 bases and 2 bases, with 8 bases remaining between them. From germline, CDR1 is LGHDT and CDR2 YNNKEL (reference sequence). The CDR3 nucleotides read TGTGCCAGCAGCCAAGATAGTCCACCCTACGAGCAGTACTTC. It specifies CASSQDSPPYEQYF.

The V call is TRBV28, the J call TRBJ1-4, with 9 bases identical to TRBD1. The CDR3 has 13 amino acids. V dropped 8 bases and J dropped 4; count of bases not matched to a gene: 2. Germline V lookup: CDR1 MDHEN, CDR2 SYDVKM. In DNA, the CDR3 is TGTGCCAGCTACAGGGGGCGTAATGAAAAACTGTTTTTT. This gives the protein CASYRGRNEKLFF. Variable domain in full (rest from reference TRBV28 and TRBJ1-4): DVKVTQSSRYLVKRTGEKVFLECVQDMDHENMFWYRQDPGLGLRLIYFSYDVKMKEKGDIPEGYSVSREKKERFSLILESASTNQTSMYLCASYRGRNEKLFFGSGTQLSVL.

DNA for the CDR3: TGCAGCGTTGGCTCTAGACAGGACTACTATGGCTACACCTTC. Protein: CSVGSRQDYYGYTF. The chain employs TRBV29-1 and TRBJ1-2; weak D call: TRBD1 (6 bases). Trimming removed 4 bases at V and 3 bases at J, with 15 bases between. Looked up from germline, CDR1 is SQVTM and CDR2 is ANQGSEA. This CDR3 contains 14 residues.